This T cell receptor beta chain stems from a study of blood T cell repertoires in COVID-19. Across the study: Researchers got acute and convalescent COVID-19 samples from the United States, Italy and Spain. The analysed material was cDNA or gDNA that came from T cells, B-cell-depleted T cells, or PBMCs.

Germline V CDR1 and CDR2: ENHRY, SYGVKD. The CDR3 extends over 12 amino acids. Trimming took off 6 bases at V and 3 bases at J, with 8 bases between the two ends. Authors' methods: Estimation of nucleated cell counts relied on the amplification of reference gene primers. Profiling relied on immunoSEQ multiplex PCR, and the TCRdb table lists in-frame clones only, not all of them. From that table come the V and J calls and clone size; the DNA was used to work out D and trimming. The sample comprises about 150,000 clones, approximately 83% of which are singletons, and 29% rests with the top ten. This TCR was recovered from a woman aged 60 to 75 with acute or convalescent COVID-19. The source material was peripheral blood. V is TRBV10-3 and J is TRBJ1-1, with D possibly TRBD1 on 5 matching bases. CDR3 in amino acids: CAISATDTEAFF. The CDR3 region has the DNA TGTGCCATCAGCGCGACAGACACTGAAGCTTTCTTT.